A single sample is the source of the 9 T cell receptor beta chains below, sequenced in a study of blood T cell repertoires in COVID-19. The protocol was immunoSEQ multiplex PCR, while the TCRdb copy is restricted to in-frame clones and leaves out a portion. The data hold around 24,000 clones, with 85% to 90% observed a single time. Material: peripheral blood. The receptors come from a man between 65 and 85 years old with acute or convalescent COVID-19.

V is TRBV20-1 and J is TRBJ2-1, with TRBD2 matching 10 bases. The CDR3 sequence is 16 residues long. After removal of 3 bases from V and 3 bases from J, the junction contained 8 bases not matched to a gene. Germline V gene lookup returns CDR1 DFQATT and CDR2 SNEGSKA (reference sequence). The CDR3 region is CSASNTLAGVYNEQFF. CDR3 nucleotides: TGCAGTGCTAGTAATACCCTAGCGGGAGTCTACAATGAGCAGTTCTTC.

The CDR3 DNA is TGTGCCAGTAGTATCGGGAGTGACCCGTCGTATGGAAACACCATATATTTT. Translating gives CASSIGSDPSYGNTIYF. The chain combines TRBV19 with TRBJ1-3; D call uncertain. This CDR3 contains 17 residues. Trimming cost V 3 bases and J 3 bases, with 18 bases left between them. Germline V gene data show CDR1 as LNHDA and CDR2 as SQIVND (reference sequence).

This rearrangement joins TRBV19 to TRBJ2-4; the match to TRBD1 covers 8 bases. CDR1 LNHDA and CDR2 SQIVND come from the germline V gene (reference sequence). V lost 5 bases to trimming and J lost 8 bases; unmatched junction nucleotides: 5. This CDR3 has 13 amino acids. CDR3 sequence reads: CASSVQGADIQYF. For the CDR3, the DNA is TGTGCCAGTAGTGTCCAGGGGGCCGACATTCAGTACTTC.

V gene TRBV7-9 combines with J gene TRBJ2-2; D is perhaps TRBD2 (6 bases). V lost 7 bases and J lost 1, with 25 bases in between. The CDR3 has 19 residues. Germline V lookup: CDR1 SEHNR, CDR2 FQNEAQ (reference sequence). This CDR3 reads CASTTVGDFGGKNTGELFF. CDR3 nucleotides: TGTGCCAGCACCACGGTTGGGGACTTCGGCGGCAAGAACACCGGGGAGCTGTTTTTT.

The chain joins TRBV11-3 to TRBJ2-5, with unresolved D. Per germline, CDR1 SGHNT and CDR2 YENEEA. CDR3 length: 12 amino acids. V was cut by 2 bases and J by 7 bases, with 8 bases left in between. The CDR3 protein is CASSLFTGTQYF. DNA for the CDR3: TGTGCCAGCAGCTTATTCACTGGGACCCAGTACTTC.

The V call is TRBV3-1 (or the pseudogene TRBV3-2), the J call TRBJ1-1, with a tentative D call TRBD1 (6 bases). Trimming removed 0 bases at V and 0 bases at J, with 11 bases between. The CDR3 sequence is 16 residues long. Germline V lookup: CDR1 LGHDT, CDR2 YNNKEL (reference sequence). Here the CDR3 DNA reads TGTGCCAGCAGCCAAGATCAGGGGAACATGAACACTGAAGCTTTCTTT. It codes for CASSQDQGNMNTEAFF.

The CDR3 region has the DNA TGTGCCAGCTCACCACTACAGGGGCCGACCACAGATACGCAGTATTTT. This encodes CASSPLQGPTTDTQYF. The rearrangement joins TRBV18 to TRBJ2-3, with 7 bases matching TRBD1. V lost 1 base to trimming and J lost 2 bases; unmatched junction nucleotides: 6. Germline CDR1 and CDR2: KGHSH and LQKENI. This CDR3 is 16 amino acids long.

This clone came up once. This sequence joins TRBV12-3 or TRBV12-4 and TRBJ1-1; D not resolved. Trimming stripped 3 bases from V and 1 base from J, with 3 bases between. This CDR3 contains 12 residues. The CDR3 protein is CASSLRNTEAFF. Here the CDR3 DNA reads TGTGCCAGCAGTTTGAGGAACACTGAAGCTTTCTTT.

The V gene is TRBV10-3, the J gene TRBJ1-1; 9 bases line up with TRBD1. V lost 2 bases and J lost 1; bases outside the gene matches: 2. This CDR3 has 15 residues. CDR1 is ENHRY, CDR2 SYGVKD, per germline. CDR3 sequence: CAISERGQGNTEAFF. CDR3 nucleotides: TGTGCCATCAGTGAGCGGGGACAGGGGAACACTGAAGCTTTCTTT.